Listed below are T cell receptor beta chains from one sample, sequenced in a study of T cell changes during pregnancy in multiple sclerosis. Sequenced by immunoSEQ multiplex PCR; TCRdb stores in-frame clones only, minus some. The sample records 50,000 to 60,000 clones, around 90% being singletons. The sample here was CD4+ T cells from peripheral blood mononuclear cells, taken in the second trimester of pregnancy. All receptors derive from a female donor with multiple sclerosis, enrolled in a pregnancy study. The CDR3 runs from the conserved cysteine through the conserved F or W. The D gene is left open where the match is weak. Clone size, where shown, is once, few, many, or a class for clones that have expanded.

size: NA
J: TRBJ2-6
V: TRBV25-1
D: NA
CDR3: CASSLYGGSGANVLTF
DNA: TGTGCCAGCAGTCTCTACGGGGGCTCTGGGGCCAACGTCCTGACTTTC

size: NA
J: TRBJ1-5
V: TRBV6-6
D: NA
CDR3: CASSEGPNQPQHF
DNA: TGTGCCAGCAGTGAGGGCCCCAATCAGCCCCAGCATTTT

size: NA
J: TRBJ1-1
V: TRBV6-1
D: TRBD1
CDR3: CASSERFRGGRTEAFF
DNA: TGTGCCAGCAGTGAACGATTCCGAGGGGGCAGGACTGAAGCTTTCTTT

size: NA
J: TRBJ1-1
V: TRBV5-1
D: NA
CDR3: CASSLGSLGGTEAFF
DNA: TGCGCCAGCAGCTTGGGATCCCTGGGAGGCACTGAAGCTTTCTTT

size: NA
J: TRBJ1-4
V: TRBV6-1
D: NA
CDR3: CASSEFRGEKLFF
DNA: TGTGCCAGCAGTGAGTTCAGGGGAGAAAAACTGTTTTTT

size: NA
J: TRBJ2-5
V: TRBV5-5
D: NA
CDR3: CASSLRGETQYF
DNA: TGTGCCAGCAGCTTGAGGGGAGAGACCCAGTACTTC

size: once
J: TRBJ2-7
V: TRBV5-1
D: TRBD1
CDR3: CASSSMRGQAGEQYF
DNA: TGCGCCAGCAGCTCCATGCGGGGACAGGCGGGCGAGCAGTACTTC

size: NA
J: TRBJ2-1
V: TRBV11-2
D: NA
CDR3: CASSHRRDIYNEQFF
DNA: TGTGCCAGCAGCCACCGCCGGGACATTTACAATGAGCAGTTCTTC

size: NA
J: TRBJ1-1
V: TRBV11-3
D: NA
CDR3: CASSLDSGAEAFF
DNA: TGTGCCAGCAGCTTAGACTCCGGGGCTGAAGCTTTCTTT

size: few
J: TRBJ2-2
V: TRBV11-3
D: TRBD2
CDR3: CASSLGGLATTGELFF
DNA: TGTGCCAGCAGCTTAGGCGGACTAGCGACCACCGGGGAGCTGTTTTTT

size: NA
J: TRBJ2-7
V: TRBV7-6
D: NA
CDR3: CASSLPPTYEQYF
DNA: TGTGCCAGCAGCCTCCCCCCAACTTACGAGCAGTACTTC

size: NA
J: TRBJ2-5
V: TRBV19
D: NA
CDR3: CASSMAGLGQETQYF
DNA: TGTGCCAGTAGTATGGCGGGGTTGGGACAAGAGACCCAGTACTTC

size: NA
J: TRBJ2-5
V: TRBV4-2
D: NA
CDR3: CASSQDRAGQTQYF
DNA: TGTGCCAGCAGCCAAGACAGGGCAGGGCAGACCCAGTACTTC

size: NA
J: TRBJ2-1
V: TRBV29-1
D: TRBD2
CDR3: CSVATSGYNEQFF
DNA: TGCAGCGTTGCGACTAGCGGATACAATGAGCAGTTCTTC

size: once
J: TRBJ2-7
V: TRBV10-3
D: NA
CDR3: CAIGGTAASYEQYF
DNA: TGTGCCATCGGGGGGACAGCGGCCTCCTACGAGCAGTACTTC

size: NA
J: TRBJ1-6
V: TRBV5-1
D: NA
CDR3: CASSLSGTDNSPLHF
DNA: TGCGCCAGCAGCTTGTCTGGGACTGATAATTCACCCCTCCACTTT

size: NA
J: TRBJ1-1
V: TRBV5-1
D: NA
CDR3: CASSWGGVNTEAFF
DNA: TGCGCCAGCAGCTGGGGCGGGGTGAACACTGAAGCTTTCTTT

size: NA
J: TRBJ1-2
V: TRBV5-5
D: TRBD1
CDR3: CASSWDRTNYGYTF
DNA: TGTGCCAGCAGCTGGGACAGAACTAACTATGGCTACACCTTC

size: NA
J: TRBJ2-7
V: TRBV18
D: TRBD2
CDR3: CASSGERGEQYF
DNA: TGTGCCAGCTCAGGAGAGCGGGGAGAGCAGTACTTC

size: NA
J: TRBJ2-2
V: TRBV5-1
D: NA
CDR3: CASAVETGTNTGELFF
DNA: TGCGCCAGCGCGGTAGAGACAGGGACTAACACCGGGGAGCTGTTTTTT